This paragraph reports one T cell receptor beta chain. The antigen remains undetermined. This entry comes from a study of T cell responses to AZD1222 COVID-19 vaccine. The CDR3 is 15 residues long. Trimming took off 6 bases at V and 2 bases at J, with 16 bases between the two ends. Germline V gene lookup returns CDR1 MNHNY and CDR2 SVGAGI (reference sequence). Repertoires were generated with immunoSEQ multiplex PCR, while TCRdb's copy carries only in-frame clones and drops some. The top ten hold about 7% of the sample, which has about 120,000 clones, about nine tenths seen once. Findings of the study overall: Clonal diversity may have been underestimated, and the donors were mostly white British, with more females than males. Repertoires in all cases were sampled only once the peak T cell response had passed. Vaccination with two AZD1222 doses was followed by a rise in Spike-specific TCR breadth and depth.

The V and J genes are TRBV6-6 and TRBJ1-1; D may be TRBD1 (6 bases). Sample: peripheral blood, taken on day 0 of AZD1222 vaccination. The clonotype was recovered from an adult in good health. CDR3 region: CASSHRRQVNTEAFF. The DNA for the CDR3 is TGTGCCAGCAGCCATCGTAGACAGGTTAACACTGAAGCTTTCTTT.